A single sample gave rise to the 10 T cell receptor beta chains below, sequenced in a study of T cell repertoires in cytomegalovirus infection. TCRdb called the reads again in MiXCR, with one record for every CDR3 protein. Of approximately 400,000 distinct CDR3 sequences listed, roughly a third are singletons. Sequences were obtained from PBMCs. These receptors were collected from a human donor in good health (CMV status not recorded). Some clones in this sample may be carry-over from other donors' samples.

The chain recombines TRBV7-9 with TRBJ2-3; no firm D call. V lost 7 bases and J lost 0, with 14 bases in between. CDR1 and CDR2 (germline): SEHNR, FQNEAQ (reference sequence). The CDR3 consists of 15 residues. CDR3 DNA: TGTGCCAGCACCCTACCCCCAGATAGCACAGATACGCAGTATTTT. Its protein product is CASTLPPDSTDTQYF.

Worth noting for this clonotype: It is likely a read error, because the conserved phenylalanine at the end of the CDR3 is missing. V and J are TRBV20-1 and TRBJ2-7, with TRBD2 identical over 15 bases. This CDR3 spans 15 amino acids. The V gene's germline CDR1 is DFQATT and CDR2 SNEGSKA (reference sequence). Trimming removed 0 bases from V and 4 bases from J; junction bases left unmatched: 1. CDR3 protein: CSARDGLAGGYEQYL. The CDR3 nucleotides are TGCAGTGCTAGAGATGGACTAGCGGGGGGGTACGAGCAGTACTTA.

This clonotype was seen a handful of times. The CDR3 DNA reads as TGCGCCAGCAGCCAAGATCCGGCAGGGGGGACCGGGGAGCTGTTTTTT. Amino acids: CASSQDPAGGTGELFF. The chain has TRBV4-3 and TRBJ2-2, with a weak D call TRBD1 (7 bases). Trimming left V 0 bases short and J 5 bases short, with 13 bases between. This CDR3 region has 16 residues. Germline-derived CDR1 and CDR2 are LGHNA and YSLEER.

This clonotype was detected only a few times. In DNA, the CDR3 is TGTGCCAGCAGCAGCCGGGGGGCGTTCGGGTTGACTGAAGCTTTCTTT. Translating gives CASSSRGAFGLTEAFF. V usage is TRBV11-2 and J usage is TRBJ1-1; D possibly corresponds to TRBD1 (6 bases). The CDR3 spans 16 residues. CDR1 and CDR2 (germline): SGHAT, FQNNGV. V lost 5 bases and J 5 bases, leaving 21 bases between the germline ends.

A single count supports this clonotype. The CDR3 loop reads CASSSGFSAATGELFF. Here the CDR3 DNA reads TGTGCCAGCAGTTCAGGGTTTTCAGCGGCCACCGGGGAGCTGTTTTTT. The chain has TRBV12-3 or TRBV12-4 and TRBJ2-2; D possibly uses TRBD1 or TRBD2 (5 bases each). V was pared by 4 bases and J by 4 bases, with 16 bases between. The length of the CDR3 is 16 residues.

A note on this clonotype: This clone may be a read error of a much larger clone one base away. CDR3 sequence: CASSLVTSGRQETQYF. CDR3 nucleotides: TGTGCCAGCAGCTTAGTGACTAGCGGGCGCCAAGAGACCCAGTACTTC. The V gene is TRBV11-1, the J gene TRBJ2-5, with 10 bases identical to TRBD2. Trimming at V came to 1 base and at J to 1 base, leaving 3 bases not matched to a gene. The germline V gene has CDR1 SGHAT and CDR2 FQDESV (reference sequence). This CDR3 is built from 16 residues.

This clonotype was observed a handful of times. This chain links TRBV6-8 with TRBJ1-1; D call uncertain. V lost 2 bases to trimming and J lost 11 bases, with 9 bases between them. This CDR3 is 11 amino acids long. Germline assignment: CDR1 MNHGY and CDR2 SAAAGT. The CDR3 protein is CASSYMGWAFF. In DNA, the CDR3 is TGTGCCAGCAGTTACATGGGTTGGGCTTTCTTT.

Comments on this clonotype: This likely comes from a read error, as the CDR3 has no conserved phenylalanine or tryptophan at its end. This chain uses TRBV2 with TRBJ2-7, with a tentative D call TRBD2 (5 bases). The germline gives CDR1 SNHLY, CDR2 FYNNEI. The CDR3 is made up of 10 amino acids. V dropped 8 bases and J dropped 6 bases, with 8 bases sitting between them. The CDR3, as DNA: TGTGCCAGCGGAGGACGCGAGCAGTACTTA. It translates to CASGGREQYL.

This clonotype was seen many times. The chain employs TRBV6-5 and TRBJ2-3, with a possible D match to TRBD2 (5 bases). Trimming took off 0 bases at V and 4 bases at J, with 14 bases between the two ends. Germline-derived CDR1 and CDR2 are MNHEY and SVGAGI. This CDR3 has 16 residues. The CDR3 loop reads CASSYSVTTRSDTQYF. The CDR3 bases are TGTGCCAGCAGTTACTCGGTGACTACAAGGTCAGATACGCAGTATTTT.

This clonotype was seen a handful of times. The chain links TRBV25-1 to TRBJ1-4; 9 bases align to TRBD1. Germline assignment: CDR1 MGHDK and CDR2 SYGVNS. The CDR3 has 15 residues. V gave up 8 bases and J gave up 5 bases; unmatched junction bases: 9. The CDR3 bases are TGTGCCAGCGGAACCATGACAGGGGGAAATGAAAAACTGTTTTTT. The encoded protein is CASGTMTGGNEKLFF.